This T cell receptor beta chain was recovered during a study of CD8 T cells in ankylosing spondylitis. Overall study results and limits: Ankylosing spondylitis blood appeared to carry a characteristic TCR beta motif of several highly homologous variants.

CDR1 and CDR2 (germline): SGHVS, FQNEAQ. V was pared by 1 base and J by 0 bases, with 13 bases between. The CDR3 length is 18 residues. A note on this clonotype: Antigen: not known.

TCRdb recomputed calls from the 5' RACE reads with MiXCR, one row per CDR3 protein. The sample contains approximately 300,000 distinct CDR3 sequences, 7% to 9% of which appear only once. This receptor was identified in a male donor with ankylosing spondylitis. Sequenced sample: blood, either unsorted or a sorted T cell fraction (not recorded which). The chain uses TRBV7-8 and TRBJ2-6; D call uncertain. CDR3 region: CASSLDMWAGSGANVLTF. DNA for the CDR3: TGTGCCAGCAGCTTAGATATGTGGGCCGGCTCTGGGGCCAACGTCCTGACTTTC. The full variable domain, with the rest looked up from reference TRBV7-8 and TRBJ2-6, is GAGVSQSPRYKVAKRGQDVALRCDPISGHVSLFWYQQALGQGPEFLTYFQNEAQLDKSGLPSDRFFAERPEGSVSTLKIQRTQQEDSAVYLCASSLDMWAGSGANVLTFGAGSRLTVL.